The 20 T cell receptor beta chains given below trace back to one sample, sequenced in a study of early T cells in non-severe SARS-CoV-2 infection. TCRdb re-analysed the 5' RACE reads in MiXCR, keeping a single row per CDR3 protein. The profile shows approximately 27,000 distinct CDR3 sequences, about 10% of them singletons. Sequenced: whole blood. Receptor source: an adult who was a healthcare worker with PCR-confirmed SARS-CoV-2 infection or an uninfected control (not recorded which).

This clonotype was seen at least ten times. Written as DNA, the CDR3 is TGTGCCAGCAGCCAAGATCAGATAGCCCCTGGGGCCAACGTCCTGACTTTC. Translating it yields CASSQDQIAPGANVLTF. The chain combines TRBV3-1 with TRBJ2-6, with D uncertain. Trimming left V 0 bases short and J 2 bases short, with 11 bases between. The CDR3 spans 17 residues. Germline lookup yields CDR1 LGHDT and CDR2 YNNKEL (reference sequence).

There are many counts of this clonotype. The chain employs TRBV25-1 and TRBJ2-2; D ambiguous. This CDR3 is 13 amino acids long. Germline CDR1 reads MGHDK; CDR2 reads SYGVNS. V lost 5 bases and J 4 bases, leaving 8 bases between the germline ends. CDR3 protein: CASSPDFTGELFF. The CDR3 DNA is TGTGCCAGCAGTCCAGACTTCACCGGGGAGCTGTTTTTT.

In this sample, this clonotype turned up many times. The J gene is TRBJ2-5, the V gene TRBV11-1; D is ambiguous. This CDR3 region has 16 residues. Germline-derived CDR1 and CDR2 are SGHAT and FQDESV (reference sequence). V lost 7 bases, J lost 4 bases, and 22 bases lay in between. The chain's CDR3 is CASTDSDAAWRETQYF. The CDR3 DNA reads TGTGCCAGCACCGATTCGGACGCCGCGTGGAGAGAGACCCAGTACTTC.

This clonotype was observed a handful of times. The chain links TRBV10-3 to TRBJ2-1; D is perhaps TRBD1 (7 bases). CDR1 is ENHRY and CDR2 is SYGVKD in the germline V gene. V lost 8 bases and J lost 4, with 21 bases in between. The CDR3 length is 16 residues. CDR3 sequence (DNA): TGTGCCATCGGGGGGAGGTCGGGACAGACATACAATGAGCAGTTCTTC. Protein sequence: CAIGGRSGQTYNEQFF.

This clonotype was detected many times. V and J are TRBV29-1 and TRBJ2-5, with D possibly TRBD2 on 5 matching bases. The V end was cut by 1 base, the J end by 5 bases, with 11 bases between. Per germline, CDR1 SQVTM and CDR2 ANQGSEA. The CDR3 has 13 amino acids. CDR3 in amino acids: CSVEGRGWETQYF. The CDR3 bases are TGCAGCGTTGAAGGACGGGGTTGGGAGACCCAGTACTTC.

This clonotype was seen many times. CDR3 loop: CASRGIGGQGSTGELFF. The DNA for the CDR3 is TGTGCCAGCAGGGGGATCGGGGGACAGGGAAGCACCGGGGAGCTGTTTTTT. V gene TRBV3-1 combines with J gene TRBJ2-2; 9 bases fit TRBD1. Looked up from germline, CDR1 is LGHDT and CDR2 is YNNKEL (reference sequence). Germline trimming cut 6 bases from V and 4 bases from J; bases unmatched to any gene: 12. The CDR3 consists of 17 residues.

This clonotype was found many times. The chain joins TRBV12-5 to TRBJ2-1; D is ambiguous. This CDR3 contains 12 residues. From germline, CDR1 is LGHNT and CDR2 FRNRAP. V was trimmed by 3 bases and J by 4 bases, leaving 4 bases between them. The CDR3 nucleotides read TGTGCTAGTGGTTTCCAATACAATGAGCAGTTCTTC. It codes for CASGFQYNEQFF.

This clonotype was observed at least ten times. The chain uses TRBV27 and TRBJ2-1, with 12 bases fitting TRBD2. This CDR3 has 15 residues. CDR1 is MNHEY and CDR2 is SMNVEV in the germline V gene (reference sequence). Unmatched junction bases numbered 7, after V lost 6 bases and J lost 7 bases. The DNA for the CDR3 is TGTGCCAGCAGCGGGCTAGCGGGGGGGATAAATGAGCAGTTCTTC. This sequence encodes CASSGLAGGINEQFF.

This clonotype has at least ten counts. The genes are TRBV5-4 and TRBJ2-1, with D possibly being TRBD2 (5 bases). Germline CDR1 reads SGHNT; CDR2 reads YYREEE (reference sequence). The CDR3 sequence is 15 residues long. Trimming took 6 bases from V and 0 from J, leaving 13 bases between them. CDR3 bases: TGTGCCAGCATGGATCGGGGTAGCTCCTACAATGAGCAGTTCTTC. It yields the protein CASMDRGSSYNEQFF.

In its sample, this clonotype was seen many times. This chain connects TRBV20-1 to TRBJ1-5, with D unresolved. The CDR3 totals 13 residues. V was cut by 1 base and J by 4 bases, with 8 bases left in between. Germline CDR1 and CDR2: DFQATT and SNEGSKA (reference sequence). CDR3 nucleotides: TGCAGTGCTAGAGGGTCAGATAATCAGCCCCAGCATTTT. Translated, it gives CSARGSDNQPQHF.

This clonotype came up many times. The J gene is TRBJ2-7, the V gene TRBV29-1; D unclear. V was pared by 7 bases and J by 0 bases, with 10 bases between. CDR1 is SQVTM, CDR2 ANQGSEA, per germline. The length of the CDR3 is 12 residues. The CDR3 reads CSAAPDSYEQYF. CDR3 in DNA: TGCAGCGCCGCCCCCGACTCCTACGAGCAGTACTTC.

This clonotype turned up a few times. The chain combines TRBV5-1 with TRBJ2-1, with 9 bases identical to TRBD2. This CDR3 is 13 amino acids long. Germline V CDR1 and CDR2: SGHRS, YFSETQ. V was clipped by 4 bases and J by 10 bases; unmatched bases: 6. Written as DNA, the CDR3 is TGCGCCAGCAGCGTAGCGGGGGCCCGGGAGCAGTTCTTC. Translation gives CASSVAGAREQFF.

This clonotype was detected ten times or more. This chain links TRBV18 with TRBJ2-7, with TRBD1 as a possible D gene (5 bases). Trimming removed 2 bases at V and 4 bases at J, with 15 bases between. Germline V gives CDR1 KGHSH, CDR2 LQKENI. The CDR3 runs to 15 residues. DNA for the CDR3: TGTGCCAGCTCACCATCGCAGGGCGTTGAGTACGAGCAGTACTTC. Encoded protein: CASSPSQGVEYEQYF.

This clonotype was seen at least ten times. The V and J genes are TRBV18 and TRBJ1-3; possible D gene TRBD1, 5 bases. The CDR3 runs to 16 residues. Trimming took off 0 bases at V and 4 bases at J, with 13 bases between the two ends. Germline V gene lookup returns CDR1 KGHSH and CDR2 LQKENI. CDR3 sequence reads: CASSPPSGQHGNTIYF. The DNA of the CDR3 is TGTGCCAGCTCACCACCGTCCGGACAACACGGAAACACCATATATTTT.

The V gene is TRBV7-2, the J gene TRBJ2-1; D gene ambiguous. CDR3 length equals 15 residues. Germline V gene sequence: CDR1 SGHTA, CDR2 FQGNSA. The V end lost 5 bases, the J end lost 0 bases, and 11 bases lay between the germline ends. CDR3 region: CASSASTSSYNEQFF. The CDR3 DNA reads as TGTGCCAGCAGCGCAAGCACAAGCTCCTACAATGAGCAGTTCTTC.

This clonotype was seen a handful of times. CDR3 region: CASSSGNRRGQETQYF. Written as DNA, the CDR3 is TGTGCCAGCAGCTCAGGGAATCGGAGGGGCCAAGAGACCCAGTACTTC. The rearrangement joins TRBV11-1 to TRBJ2-5; tentative D call: TRBD2 (6 bases). The CDR3 runs 16 residues. V was cut by 4 bases and J by 1 base, with 16 bases left in between. Germline assignment: CDR1 SGHAT and CDR2 FQDESV (reference sequence).

This clonotype was picked up many times. The V call is TRBV5-4, the J call TRBJ2-5; no clear D. CDR1 is SGHNT and CDR2 is YYREEE in the germline V gene (reference sequence). The CDR3 consists of 12 residues. V was cut by 0 bases and J by 7 bases, with 7 bases left in between. CDR3 sequence (DNA): TGTGCCAGCAGCTTGGTCGACGGGACCCAGTACTTC. This gives the protein CASSLVDGTQYF.

This clonotype has a count of ten or more. The rearrangement links TRBV6-1 to TRBJ1-5; D is undetermined. Trimming pared 4 bases from V and 4 bases from J, leaving 8 bases between. Germline V gene lookup returns CDR1 MNHNS and CDR2 SASEGT. This CDR3 spans 13 amino acids. This CDR3 is CASSGTPNQPQHF. The DNA of the CDR3 is TGTGCCAGCAGTGGGACCCCGAATCAGCCCCAGCATTTT.

This clonotype was detected ten times or more. The chain couples TRBV6-2 or TRBV6-3 to TRBJ1-6, with D tentatively TRBD1 (6 bases). V was clipped by 6 bases and J by 4 bases, with 16 bases between them. The germline CDR1 and CDR2 sequences are MNHEY and SVGEGT. The CDR3 loop spans 16 amino acids. CDR3 sequence reads: CASRTTYGQYNSPLHF. The DNA for the CDR3 is TGTGCCAGCAGAACAACCTACGGACAGTATAATTCACCCCTCCACTTT.

By share, this clonotype counts as medium-sized. This chain uses TRBV12-3 or TRBV12-4 with TRBJ1-5, with D possibly matching TRBD1 (5 bases). This CDR3 is 15 amino acids long. The germline V and J ends were trimmed by 1 base and 6 bases, with 13 bases remaining between them. This CDR3 reads CASSLGLGGSQPQHF. In nucleotides, the CDR3 is TGTGCCAGCAGTTTAGGTTTGGGGGGTAGTCAGCCCCAGCATTTT.